The 11 T cell receptor beta chains in this list originate from one sample, sequenced in a study of Graves' ophthalmopathy and Graves' hyperthyroidism. The TCR beta CDR3 regions underwent amplification from RNA transcripts. Second-round multiplex PCR came after first-round RT-PCR with HTBI primers. TCRdb reanalysed the multiplex PCR reads using MiXCR and keeps one entry per CDR3 protein. The table lists approximately 330,000 distinct CDR3 sequences, roughly 17% of them singletons. The material sequenced was peripheral blood. These receptors all come from an adult man with Graves' ophthalmopathy.

This clonotype was seen repeatedly, ten times or more. V usage is TRBV4-1 and J usage is TRBJ2-7; D remains unclear. V lost 2 bases to trimming and J lost 3 bases, with 8 bases between them. Germline assignment: CDR1 MGHRA and CDR2 YSYEKL. The length of the CDR3 is 13 residues. The CDR3 DNA reads as TGCGCCAGCAGCCAACTTGAGAACTACGAGCAGTACTTC. Protein sequence: CASSQLENYEQYF.

This clonotype has ten or more counts. The chain has TRBV28 and TRBJ1-2, with D uncertain. V lost 7 bases and J 0 bases, leaving 9 bases between the germline ends. Germline CDR1 MDHEN, CDR2 SYDVKM. The CDR3 totals 13 residues. This CDR3 reads CASKGGPNYGYTF. The DNA for the CDR3 is TGTGCCAGCAAAGGAGGACCTAACTATGGCTACACCTTC.

This clonotype was seen repeatedly, ten times or more. The gene calls are TRBV7-2 and TRBJ2-7, with 9 bases that match TRBD2. CDR1 is SGHTA, CDR2 FQGNSA, per germline. Unmatched junction bases numbered 6, after V lost 6 bases and J lost 0 bases. The CDR3 totals 15 residues. CDR3 nucleotides: TGTGCCAGCAGTCCTAGCGGGAACCCCTCCTACGAGCAGTACTTC. Its protein is CASSPSGNPSYEQYF.

There are many counts of this clonotype. The genes are TRBV28 and TRBJ2-6; D is undetermined. The CDR3 consists of 13 residues. The V end was cut by 8 bases, the J end by 0 bases, with 5 bases between. The V gene's germline CDR1 is MDHEN and CDR2 SYDVKM. The CDR3 here is CASRSSGANVLTF. The CDR3 nucleotides read TGTGCCAGCCGTAGCTCTGGGGCCAACGTCCTGACTTTC. Complete variable domain (other parts from reference TRBV28 and TRBJ2-6): DVKVTQSSRYLVKRTGEKVFLECVQDMDHENMFWYRQDPGLGLRLIYFSYDVKMKEKGDIPEGYSVSREKKERFSLILESASTNQTSMYLCASRSSGANVLTFGAGSRLTVL.

The chain has TRBV7-8 and TRBJ2-5; D is unresolved. The CDR3 is 14 residues long. V lost 5 bases to trimming and J lost 4 bases, with 14 bases between them. Germline V gives CDR1 SGHVS, CDR2 FQNEAQ. This CDR3 is CASSAVGARETQYF. The CDR3 DNA reads as TGTGCCAGCAGCGCAGTCGGAGCCAGAGAGACCCAGTACTTC. Filled out from reference TRBV7-8 and TRBJ2-5, the complete variable domain reads GAGVSQSPRYKVAKRGQDVALRCDPISGHVSLFWYQQALGQGPEFLTYFQNEAQLDKSGLPSDRFFAERPEGSVSTLKIQRTQQEDSAVYLCASSAVGARETQYFGPGTRLLVL.

There are many counts of this clonotype. The V and J genes are TRBV19 and TRBJ1-5; 7 positions agree with TRBD1. The CDR3 covers 14 residues. Trimming cost V 0 bases and J 6 bases; bases outside gene matches: 2. From germline, CDR1 is LNHDA and CDR2 SQIVND (reference sequence). The CDR3 region is CASSIETGIQPQHF. The CDR3 coding sequence is TGTGCCAGTAGTATAGAGACAGGGATTCAGCCCCAGCATTTT. Combining the CDR3 with reference TRBV19 and TRBJ1-5 gives the whole variable domain DGGITQSPKYLFRKEGQNVTLSCEQNLNHDAMYWYRQDPGQGLRLIYYSQIVNDFQKGDIAEGYSVSREKKESFPLTVTSAQKNPTAFYLCASSIETGIQPQHFGDGTRLSIL.

This clonotype was detected ten times or more. The genes are TRBV4-2 and TRBJ1-2; D is unresolved. Trimming shortened V by 0 bases and J by 4 bases, and 15 bases separated the two germline ends. There are 16 residues in the CDR3. Germline V gene data show CDR1 as LGHNA and CDR2 as YNFKEQ. The CDR3 reads CASSQDVEQWGYGYTF. The CDR3 DNA sequence: TGTGCCAGCAGCCAAGACGTCGAACAGTGGGGCTATGGCTACACCTTC.

This clonotype was observed many times. This chain joins TRBV30 and TRBJ2-7, with no clear D. Trimming stripped 0 bases from V and 0 bases from J, with 6 bases between. Germline CDR1 reads GTSNPN; CDR2 reads SVGIG (reference sequence). CDR3 length equals 13 residues. The CDR3 DNA reads as TGTGCCTGGAGTGTTTTTGTCTCCTACGAGCAGTACTTC. This encodes CAWSVFVSYEQYF. Together with reference TRBV30 and TRBJ2-7, the CDR3 gives the full variable domain: SQTIHQWPATLVQPVGSPLSLECTVEGTSNPNLYWYRQAAGRGLQLLFYSVGIGQISSEVPQNLSASRPQDRQFILSSKKLLLSDSGFYLCAWSVFVSYEQYFGPGTRLTVT.

In this sample, this clonotype turned up many times. The chain is built from TRBV29-1 and TRBJ2-7, with D unresolved. This CDR3 spans 15 amino acids. V was pared by 3 bases and J by 2 bases, with 17 bases between. Germline V gene lookup returns CDR1 SQVTM and CDR2 ANQGSEA. The CDR3 region is CSVESPSPPAYEQYF. DNA of the CDR3: TGCAGCGTTGAGAGCCCCAGCCCTCCCGCCTACGAGCAGTACTTC.

This clonotype was observed at least ten times. CDR3 residues: CASSRNPSETGELFF. In DNA form, the CDR3 reads TGCGCCAGCAGCAGAAACCCCTCGGAAACCGGGGAGCTGTTTTTT. This chain joins TRBV5-1 and TRBJ2-2; D gene ambiguous. The CDR3 is 15 amino acids. The germline V gene has CDR1 SGHRS and CDR2 YFSETQ. V was trimmed by 4 bases and J by 5 bases, leaving 15 bases between them.

This clonotype was picked up many times. The chain employs TRBV30 and TRBJ1-5, with D unclear. Trimming shortened V by 3 bases and J by 0 bases, and 12 bases separated the two germline ends. The CDR3 has 15 amino acids. The germline V gene has CDR1 GTSNPN and CDR2 SVGIG (reference sequence). CDR3 sequence reads: CAWSVGGNSNQPQHF. DNA for the CDR3: TGTGCCTGGAGCGTGGGAGGTAATAGCAATCAGCCCCAGCATTTT.